The sample holds a few counts of the clone carrying this T cell receptor beta chain. This sample was taken from a study of OX40 agonist ivuxolimab in advanced cancers. Profiling relied on immunoSEQ multiplex PCR, and the TCRdb table lists in-frame clones only, not all of them. Counted here are about 44,000 clones, roughly 80% occurring once; the ten biggest clones make up about 10%. The CDR3 consists of 14 residues. Germline-derived CDR1 and CDR2 are SGHAT and FQDESV (reference sequence). The V and J ends lost 3 bases and 7 bases respectively, with 15 bases between them. The gene calls are TRBV11-1 and TRBJ1-2; D remains ambiguous. This sample comprised CD4+ or CD8+ T cells sorted from blood, obtained in a trial of the OX40 agonist ivuxolimab. The receptor was derived from an adult with an advanced solid tumor such as melanoma, head and neck, liver or kidney cancer. Here the CDR3 DNA reads TGTGCCAGCAGCTTGGGAGGGAGCGACTCTGGCTACACCTTC. This sequence encodes CASSLGGSDSGYTF.